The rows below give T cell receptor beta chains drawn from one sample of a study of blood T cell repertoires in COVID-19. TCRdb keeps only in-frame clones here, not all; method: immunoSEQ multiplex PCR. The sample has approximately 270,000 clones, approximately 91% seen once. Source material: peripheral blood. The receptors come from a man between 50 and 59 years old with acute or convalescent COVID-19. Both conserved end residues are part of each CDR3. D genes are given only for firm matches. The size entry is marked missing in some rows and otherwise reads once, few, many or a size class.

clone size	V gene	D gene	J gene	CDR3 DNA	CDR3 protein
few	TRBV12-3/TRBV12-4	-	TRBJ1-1	TGTGCCAGCACTCCCTCCAGGGATCGAGCAGCTTTCTTT	CASTPSRDRAAFF
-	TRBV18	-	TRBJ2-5	TGTGCCAGCTCGCCTCCCGGAAGGTCGGGGACCCAGTACTTC	CASSPPGRSGTQYF
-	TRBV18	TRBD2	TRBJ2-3	TGTGCCAGCTCACCGGGACTAGCGGGGACAGATACGCAGTATTTT	CASSPGLAGTDTQYF
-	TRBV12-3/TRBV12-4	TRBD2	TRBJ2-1	TGTGCCAGCAGTTCCATAGCGGGGGGGCCGTTCTTC	CASSSIAGGPFF
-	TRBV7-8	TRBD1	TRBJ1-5	TGTGCCAGCGGACAGGGGGCGAGCAATCAGCCCCAGCATTTT	CASGQGASNQPQHF
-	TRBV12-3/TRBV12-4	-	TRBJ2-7	TGTGCCAGCAGGTTCAGGGGTGGAGAGCAGTACTTC	CASRFRGGEQYF
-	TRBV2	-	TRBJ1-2	TGTGCCAGCAGGCGGGGTTATAACTATGGCTACACCTTC	CASRRGYNYGYTF
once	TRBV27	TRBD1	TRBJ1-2	TGTGCCAGCAGTCGACAGGGCTTTCGCTATGGCTACACCTTC	CASSRQGFRYGYTF
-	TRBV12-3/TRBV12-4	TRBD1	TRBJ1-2	TGTGCCAGCAGTCTGACAGGGGATGGCTACACCTTC	CASSLTGDGYTF
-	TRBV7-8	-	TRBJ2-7	TGTGCCAGCAGTCGAGAGAGCGAGCAGTACTTC	CASSRESEQYF
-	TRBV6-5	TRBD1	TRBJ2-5	TGTGCCAGCAGGCCGGGACAGAGCGGGACCCAGTACTTC	CASRPGQSGTQYF
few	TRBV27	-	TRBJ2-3	TGTGCCAGCAGTCCCAGGATGCGGGGCGCAGATACGCAGTATTTT	CASSPRMRGADTQYF
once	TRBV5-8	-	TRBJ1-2	TGTGCCAGCAGCTCAGACATGGGTGGCTACACCTTC	CASSSDMGGYTF
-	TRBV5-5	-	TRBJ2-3	TGTGCCAGCAGCTTTGGTGGCTTGATCACAGATACGCAGTATTTT	CASSFGGLITDTQYF
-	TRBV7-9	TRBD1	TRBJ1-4	TGTGCCAGCAGACGGGACAGCGGTGATAGACTGTTTTTT	CASRRDSGDRLFF
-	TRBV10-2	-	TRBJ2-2	TGCGCCGCTACCCGACAGCTCCCGTCCACCGGGGAGCTGTTTTTT	CAATRQLPSTGELFF
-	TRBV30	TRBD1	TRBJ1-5	TGTGCCTGGGGGTTGGGACAGGGGTCTCAGCCCCAGCATTTT	CAWGLGQGSQPQHF
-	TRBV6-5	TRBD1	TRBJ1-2	TGTGCCAGCAGCCCCCCAGGGGGCTATGGCTACACCTTC	CASSPPGGYGYTF
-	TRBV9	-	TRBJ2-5	TGTGCCAGCAGCGTGAGGGACCAAGAGACCCAGTACTTC	CASSVRDQETQYF
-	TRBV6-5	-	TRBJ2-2	TGTGCCAGCAGACTTAACTCCCCCGGGGAGCTGTTTTTT	CASRLNSPGELFF
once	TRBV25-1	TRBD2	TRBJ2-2	TGTGCCAGCAGTGATTGGACTAGCGGGGGGAACACCGGGGAGCTGTTTTTT	CASSDWTSGGNTGELFF
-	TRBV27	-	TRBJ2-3	TGTGCCAGCAGTTTACGCGGCCCGCCCCTAGATACGCAGTATTTT	CASSLRGPPLDTQYF
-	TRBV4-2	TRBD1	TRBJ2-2	TGTGCCAGCAGCCAAGGACAGGGGAACACCGGGGAGCTGTTTTTT	CASSQGQGNTGELFF
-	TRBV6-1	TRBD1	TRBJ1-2	TGTGCCAGCAGTGATTCCGGGGCAGGGGGTAACTATGGCTACACCTTC	CASSDSGAGGNYGYTF
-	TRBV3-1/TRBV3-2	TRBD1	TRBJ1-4	TGTGCCAGCAGCTACCGGGACAGGGGGGTCTTTAGTGAAAAACTGTTTTTT	CASSYRDRGVFSEKLFF
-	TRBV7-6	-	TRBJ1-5	TGTGCCAGCAGCTTAACAGCTTATAGCAATCAGCCCCAGCATTTT	CASSLTAYSNQPQHF
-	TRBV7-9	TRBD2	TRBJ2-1	TGTGCCAGCAGCCCGAGGACTAGCGGGGGCCTTCCCTACAATGAGCAGTTCTTC	CASSPRTSGGLPYNEQFF
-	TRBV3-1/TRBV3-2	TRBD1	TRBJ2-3	TGTGCCAGCAGTCCCGGGACAGTCAGCACAGATACGCAGTATTTT	CASSPGTVSTDTQYF
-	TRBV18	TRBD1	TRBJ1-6	TGTGCCAGCTCACCTTCCCGGACAGGGATGGATTCACCCCTCCACTTT	CASSPSRTGMDSPLHF
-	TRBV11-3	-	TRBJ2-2	TGTGCCAGCAGCTTAGCGGCGAACACCGGGGAGCTGTTTTTT	CASSLAANTGELFF
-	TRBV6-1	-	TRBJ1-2	TGTGCCAGCAGTGAGGCCAGGGGTCGTAATGGCTACACCTTC	CASSEARGRNGYTF
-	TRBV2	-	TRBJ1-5	TGTGCCAGCTGGACAGTAAAGGGTGAGCCCCAGCATTTT	CASWTVKGEPQHF
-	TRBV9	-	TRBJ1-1	TGTGCCAGCAGCGTATTGCCGGGATCAACTGAAGCTTTCTTT	CASSVLPGSTEAFF
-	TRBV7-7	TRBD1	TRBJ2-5	TGTGCTAGCAGCTTGGCAGGGACAGAACAAGAGACCCAGTACTTC	CASSLAGTEQETQYF
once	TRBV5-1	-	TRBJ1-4	TGCGCCAGCAGCTTGGGCAACCAGGGTCGTGGTGAAAAACTGTTTTTT	CASSLGNQGRGEKLFF
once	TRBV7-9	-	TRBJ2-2	TGTGCCAGCAGGGTACCGGCCGGGGAGCTGTTTTTT	CASRVPAGELFF
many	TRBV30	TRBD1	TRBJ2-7	TGTGCCTGGAGTGACAGGGGCGTGGAGCAGTACTTC	CAWSDRGVEQYF
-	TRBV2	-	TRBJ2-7	TGTGCCAGCCAACGTGACATAGCCTACGAGCAGTACTTC	CASQRDIAYEQYF
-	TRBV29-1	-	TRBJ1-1	TGCAGCGCGGGGGGGGCCTCTGAAGCTTTCTTT	CSAGGASEAFF
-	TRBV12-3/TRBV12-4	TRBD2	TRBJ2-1	TGTGCCACGCTAGCGGGGCCCCCGGATGAGCAGTTCTTC	CATLAGPPDEQFF
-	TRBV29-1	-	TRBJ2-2	TGCAGCGCCCTGACAGCGAACACCGGGGAGCTGTTTTTT	CSALTANTGELFF
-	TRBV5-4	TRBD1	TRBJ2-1	TGTGCCAGCAGCTTTGGGACAGGGGATGAGCAGTTCTTC	CASSFGTGDEQFF
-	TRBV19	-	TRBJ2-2	TGTGCCAGTAGTATCTCCGGGGTAGGGGAGCTGTTTTTT	CASSISGVGELFF
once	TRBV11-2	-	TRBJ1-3	TGTGCCAGCAGCGTACGGGGGACCGGCTCTGGAAACACCATATATTTT	CASSVRGTGSGNTIYF
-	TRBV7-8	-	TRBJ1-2	TGTGCCAGCAGCTTAGAGGGACGGGGGGGCTATGGCTACACCTTC	CASSLEGRGGYGYTF
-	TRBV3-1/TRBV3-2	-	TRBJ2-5	TGTGCCAGCAGCCCCCGAGGAGCAGAGACCCAGTACTTC	CASSPRGAETQYF
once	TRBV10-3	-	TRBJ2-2	TGTGCCATCAGTGAGCTAGCAGGGGACACCGGGGAGCTGTTTTTT	CAISELAGDTGELFF
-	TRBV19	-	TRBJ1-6	TGTGCCAGTAGGCCGACCGGGTCGAATTCACCCCTCCACTTT	CASRPTGSNSPLHF
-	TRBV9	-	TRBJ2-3	TGTGCCAGCAGCGTAGATAGCGACTTCACAGATACGCAGTATTTT	CASSVDSDFTDTQYF
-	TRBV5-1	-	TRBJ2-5	TGCGCCAGCAGCTTTAGCGGAGAGACCCAGTACTTC	CASSFSGETQYF
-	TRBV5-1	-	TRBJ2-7	TGCGCCGGCAGCTACAACCTCTACGAGCAGTACTTC	CAGSYNLYEQYF
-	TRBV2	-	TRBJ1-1	TGTGCCAAACAGACGAACACTGAAGCTTTCTTT	CAKQTNTEAFF
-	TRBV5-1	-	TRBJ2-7	TGCGCCAGCAGCTTGGGGTTGGGACAAGGAGCCTACGAGCAGTACTTC	CASSLGLGQGAYEQYF
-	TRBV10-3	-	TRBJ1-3	TGTGCCATCAGTGATTTCACAGGGTTCTCTGGAAACACCATATATTTT	CAISDFTGFSGNTIYF
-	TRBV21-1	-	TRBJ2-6	TGTGCCAGCAGCCCGCGGGTCTCTGGGGCCAACGTCCTGACTTTC	CASSPRVSGANVLTF
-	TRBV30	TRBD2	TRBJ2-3	TGTGCCTGGAACGTACTAGCGGTTGTCGATACGCAGTATTTT	CAWNVLAVVDTQYF